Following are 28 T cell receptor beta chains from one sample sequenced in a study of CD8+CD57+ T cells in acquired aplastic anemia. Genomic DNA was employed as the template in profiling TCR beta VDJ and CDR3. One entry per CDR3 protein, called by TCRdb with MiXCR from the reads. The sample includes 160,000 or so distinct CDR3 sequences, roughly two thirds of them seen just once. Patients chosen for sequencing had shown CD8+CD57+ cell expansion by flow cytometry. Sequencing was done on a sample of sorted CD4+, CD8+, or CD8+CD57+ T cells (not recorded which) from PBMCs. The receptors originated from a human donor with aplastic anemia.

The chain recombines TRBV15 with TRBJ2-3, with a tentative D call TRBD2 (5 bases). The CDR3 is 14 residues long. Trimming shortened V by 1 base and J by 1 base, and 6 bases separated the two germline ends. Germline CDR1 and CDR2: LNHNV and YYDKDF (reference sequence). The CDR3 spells CATSRVGGTDTQYF. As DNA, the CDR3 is TGTGCCACCAGCAGAGTCGGGGGCACAGATACGCAGTATTTT. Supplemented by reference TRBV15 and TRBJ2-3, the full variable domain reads DAMVIQNPRYQVTQFGKPVTLSCSQTLNHNVMYWYQQKSSQAPKLLFHYYDKDFNNEADTPDNFQSRRPNTSFCFLDIRSPGLGDTAMYLCATSRVGGTDTQYFGPGTRLTVL.

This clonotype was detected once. CDR3 bases: TGTGCCAGCAGCTTATCTCTCGGCCCTTCACCCCTCCACTTT. It codes for CASSLSLGPSPLHF. V gene TRBV11-2 combines with J gene TRBJ1-6; D is undetermined. V gave up 2 bases and J gave up 9 bases, with 11 bases separating them. This CDR3 is 14 amino acids long. CDR1 is SGHAT, CDR2 FQNNGV, per germline.

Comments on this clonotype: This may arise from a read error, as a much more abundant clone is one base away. For the CDR3, the DNA is TGCAGTGCTAGAGATCCGGGGACAGACTACGAGCAGTTCTTC. Protein: CSARDPGTDYEQFF. The J gene is TRBJ2-7, the V gene TRBV20-1; 7 nucleotides agree with TRBD1. The J call may not be correct, given that the DNA end is closer to TRBJ2-1. This CDR3 spans 14 amino acids. Germline assignment: CDR1 DFQATT and CDR2 SNEGSKA (reference sequence).

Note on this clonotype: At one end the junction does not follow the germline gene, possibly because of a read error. Written as DNA, the CDR3 is TGTGCCAGCAGCGAGGGACAACACACCGGGGAGTTGTTTTTT. This gives the protein CASSEGQHTGELFF. The genes are TRBV7-3 and TRBJ2-2; tentatively, D is TRBD1 (6 bases). This CDR3 is 14 amino acids long. CDR1 is SGHTA and CDR2 is FQGTGA in the germline V gene. The whole variable domain, filled in from reference TRBV7-3 and TRBJ2-2, reads GAGVSQTPSNKVTEKGKYVELRCDPISGHTALYWYRQSLGQGPEFLIYFQGTGAADDSGLPNDRFFAVRPEGSVSTLKIQRTERGDSAVYLCASSEGQHTGELFFGEGSRLTVL.

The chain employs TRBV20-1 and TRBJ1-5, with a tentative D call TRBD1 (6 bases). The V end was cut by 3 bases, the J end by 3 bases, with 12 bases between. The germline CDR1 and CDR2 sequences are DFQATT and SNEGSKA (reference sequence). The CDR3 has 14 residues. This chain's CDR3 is CSARRGRANQPQHF. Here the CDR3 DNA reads TGCAGTGCTAGGAGGGGGAGGGCCAATCAGCCCCAGCATTTT.

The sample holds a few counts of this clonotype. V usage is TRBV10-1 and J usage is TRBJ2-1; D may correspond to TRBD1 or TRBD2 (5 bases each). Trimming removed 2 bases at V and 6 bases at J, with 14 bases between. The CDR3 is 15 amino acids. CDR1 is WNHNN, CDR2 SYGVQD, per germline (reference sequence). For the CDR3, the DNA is TGCGCCAGCAGTGAGGCAGGGAGTGACCGCAATGAGCAGTTCTTC. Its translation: CASSEAGSDRNEQFF.

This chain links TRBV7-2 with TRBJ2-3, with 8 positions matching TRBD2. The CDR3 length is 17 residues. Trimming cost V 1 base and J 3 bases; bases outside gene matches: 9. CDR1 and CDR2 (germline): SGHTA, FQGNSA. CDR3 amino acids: CASSLGRVGRATDTQYF. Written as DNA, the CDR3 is TGTGCCAGCAGCTTAGGGAGGGTCGGGAGGGCTACAGATACGCAGTATTTT.

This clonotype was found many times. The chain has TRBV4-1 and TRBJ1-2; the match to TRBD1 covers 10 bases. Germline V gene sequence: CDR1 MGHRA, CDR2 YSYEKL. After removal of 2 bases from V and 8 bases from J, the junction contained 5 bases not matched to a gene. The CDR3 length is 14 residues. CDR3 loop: CASSQPTGGEGYTF. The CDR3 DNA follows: TGCGCCAGCAGCCAACCGACAGGGGGCGAGGGCTACACCTTC.

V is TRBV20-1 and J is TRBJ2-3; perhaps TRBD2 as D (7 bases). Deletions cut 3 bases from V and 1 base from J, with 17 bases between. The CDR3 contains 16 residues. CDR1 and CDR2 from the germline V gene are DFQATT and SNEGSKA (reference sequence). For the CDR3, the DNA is TGCAGTGCTAGCTTAGGCCGGGGGGCTCGCACAGATACGCAGTATTTT. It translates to CSASLGRGARTDTQYF.

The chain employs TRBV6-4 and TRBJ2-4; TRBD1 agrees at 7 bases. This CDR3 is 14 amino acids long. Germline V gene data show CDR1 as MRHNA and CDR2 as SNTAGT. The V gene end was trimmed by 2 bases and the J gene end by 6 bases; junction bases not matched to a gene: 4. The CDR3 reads CASSDTDRANIQYF. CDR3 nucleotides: TGTGCCAGCAGTGACACCGACAGGGCAAACATTCAGTACTTC.

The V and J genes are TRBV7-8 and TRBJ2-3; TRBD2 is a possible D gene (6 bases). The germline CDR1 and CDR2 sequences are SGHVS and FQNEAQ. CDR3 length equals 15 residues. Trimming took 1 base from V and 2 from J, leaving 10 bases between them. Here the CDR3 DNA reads TGTGCCAGCAGCTTAGGGTGGGAGGACACAGATACGCAGTATTTT. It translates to CASSLGWEDTDTQYF. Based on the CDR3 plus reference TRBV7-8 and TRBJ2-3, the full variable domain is GAGVSQSPRYKVAKRGQDVALRCDPISGHVSLFWYQQALGQGPEFLTYFQNEAQLDKSGLPSDRFFAERPEGSVSTLKIQRTQQEDSAVYLCASSLGWEDTDTQYFGPGTRLTVL.

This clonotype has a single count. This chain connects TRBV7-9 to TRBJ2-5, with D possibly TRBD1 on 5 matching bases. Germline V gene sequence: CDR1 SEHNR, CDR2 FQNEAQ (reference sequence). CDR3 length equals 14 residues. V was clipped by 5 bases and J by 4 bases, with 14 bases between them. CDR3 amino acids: CASSQGQGSETQYF. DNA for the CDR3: TGTGCCAGCAGCCAAGGGCAGGGCTCAGAGACCCAGTACTTC.

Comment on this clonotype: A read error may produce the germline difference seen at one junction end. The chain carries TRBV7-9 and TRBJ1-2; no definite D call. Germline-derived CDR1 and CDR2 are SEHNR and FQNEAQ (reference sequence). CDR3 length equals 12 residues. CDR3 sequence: CASSLADYGYTF. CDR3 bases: TGTGCCAGCAGCCTAGCAGACTATGGCTACACCTTC. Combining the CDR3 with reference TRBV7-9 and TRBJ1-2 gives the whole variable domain DTGVSQNPRHKITKRGQNVTFRCDPISEHNRLYWYRQTLGQGPEFLTYFQNEAQLEKSRLLSDRFSAERPKGSFSTLEIQRTEQGDSAMYLCASSLADYGYTFGSGTRLTVV.

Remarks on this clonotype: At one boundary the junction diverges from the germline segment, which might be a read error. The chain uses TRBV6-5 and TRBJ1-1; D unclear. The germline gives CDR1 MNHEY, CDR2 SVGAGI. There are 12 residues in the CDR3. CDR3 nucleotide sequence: TGCGCCAGCAGTTCCGGTGGGGCTGAAGCTTTCTTT. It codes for CASSSGGAEAFF.

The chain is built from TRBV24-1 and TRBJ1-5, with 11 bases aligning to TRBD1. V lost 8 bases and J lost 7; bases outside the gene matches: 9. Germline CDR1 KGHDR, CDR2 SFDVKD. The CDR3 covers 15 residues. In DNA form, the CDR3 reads TGTGCCACCACCTGGACAGGGGGCTTCAAGCAGCCCCAGCATTTT. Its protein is CATTWTGGFKQPQHF.

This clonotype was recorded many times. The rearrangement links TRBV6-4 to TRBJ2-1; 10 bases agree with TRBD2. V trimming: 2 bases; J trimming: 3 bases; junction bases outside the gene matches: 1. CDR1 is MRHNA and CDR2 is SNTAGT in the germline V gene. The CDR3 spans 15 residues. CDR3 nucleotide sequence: TGTGCCAGCAGTGACGGGACTAGCGACTACAATGAGCAGTTCTTC. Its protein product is CASSDGTSDYNEQFF.

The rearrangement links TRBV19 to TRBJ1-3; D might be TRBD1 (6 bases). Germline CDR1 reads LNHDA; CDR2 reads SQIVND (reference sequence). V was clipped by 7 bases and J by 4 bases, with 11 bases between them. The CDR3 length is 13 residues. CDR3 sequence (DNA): TGTGCCAGTAAGGACAGCGGAGGAAACACCATATATTTT. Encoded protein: CASKDSGGNTIYF.

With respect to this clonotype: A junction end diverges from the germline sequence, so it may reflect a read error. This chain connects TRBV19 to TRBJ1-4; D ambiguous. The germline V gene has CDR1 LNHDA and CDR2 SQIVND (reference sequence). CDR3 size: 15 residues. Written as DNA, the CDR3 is TGTGCCAGTAGTACCCCAAAGGGAAACAACGAAAAGCTGTTTTTT. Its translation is CASSTPKGNNEKLFF.

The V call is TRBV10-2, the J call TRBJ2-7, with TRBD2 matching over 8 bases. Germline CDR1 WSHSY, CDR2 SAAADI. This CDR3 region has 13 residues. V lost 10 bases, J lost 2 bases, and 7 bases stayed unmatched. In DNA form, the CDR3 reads TGCGCCACCCGGGCGGGACTAGCCTACGAGCAGTACTTC. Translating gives CATRAGLAYEQYF.

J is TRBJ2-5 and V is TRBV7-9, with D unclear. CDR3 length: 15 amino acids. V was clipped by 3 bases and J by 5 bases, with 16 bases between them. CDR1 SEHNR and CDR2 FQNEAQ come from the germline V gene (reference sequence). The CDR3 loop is CASSFPRAVRETQYF. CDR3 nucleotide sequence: TGTGCCAGCAGCTTCCCCCGGGCTGTGAGGGAGACCCAGTACTTC.

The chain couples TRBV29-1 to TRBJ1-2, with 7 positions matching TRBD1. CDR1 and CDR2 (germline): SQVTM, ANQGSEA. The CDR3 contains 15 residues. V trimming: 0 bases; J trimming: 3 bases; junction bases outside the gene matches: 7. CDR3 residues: CSVEDLPQGDYGYTF. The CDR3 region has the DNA TGCAGCGTTGAAGATCTCCCGCAGGGGGACTATGGCTACACCTTC.

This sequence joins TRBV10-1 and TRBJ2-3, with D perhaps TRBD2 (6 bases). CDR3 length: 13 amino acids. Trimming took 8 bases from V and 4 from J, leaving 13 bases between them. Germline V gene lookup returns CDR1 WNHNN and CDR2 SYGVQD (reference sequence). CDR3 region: CASALSGSDTQYF. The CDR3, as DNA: TGCGCCAGCGCGCTTAGCGGATCAGATACGCAGTATTTT.

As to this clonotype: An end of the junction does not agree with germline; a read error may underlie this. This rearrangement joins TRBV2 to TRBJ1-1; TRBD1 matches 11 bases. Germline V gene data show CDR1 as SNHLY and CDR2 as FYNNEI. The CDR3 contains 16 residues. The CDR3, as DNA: TGTGTCAGCAGTGAATTCGTGGGGACAGGGGGCACTGAAGCTTTCTTT. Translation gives CVSSEFVGTGGTEAFF.

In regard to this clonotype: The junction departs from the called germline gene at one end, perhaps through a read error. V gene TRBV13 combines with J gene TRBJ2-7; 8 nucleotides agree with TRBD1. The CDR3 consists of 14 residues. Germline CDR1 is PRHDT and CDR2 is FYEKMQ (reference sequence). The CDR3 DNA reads TGCGCCAGGACGAGAGCCGGACAGGGCTACGAGCAGTACTTC. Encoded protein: CARTRAGQGYEQYF.

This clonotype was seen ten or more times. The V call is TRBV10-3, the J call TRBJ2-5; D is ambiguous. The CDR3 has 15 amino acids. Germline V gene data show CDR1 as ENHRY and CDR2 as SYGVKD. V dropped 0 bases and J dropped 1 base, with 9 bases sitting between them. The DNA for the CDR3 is TGTGCCATCAGTGAGTCGAGTCAGGCCCAAGAGACCCAGTACTTC. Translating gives CAISESSQAQETQYF.

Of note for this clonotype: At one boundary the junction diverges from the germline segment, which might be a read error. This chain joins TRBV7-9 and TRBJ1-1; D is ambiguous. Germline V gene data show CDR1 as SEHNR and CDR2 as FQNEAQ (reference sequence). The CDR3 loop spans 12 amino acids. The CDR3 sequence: CASSFPYTEDFF. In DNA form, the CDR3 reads TGTGCCAGCAGCTTCCCTTACACTGAAGATTTCTTT. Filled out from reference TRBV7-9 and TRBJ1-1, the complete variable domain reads DTGVSQNPRHKITKRGQNVTFRCDPISEHNRLYWYRQTLGQGPEFLTYFQNEAQLEKSRLLSDRFSAERPKGSFSTLEIQRTEQGDSAMYLCASSFPYTEDFFGQGTRLTVV.

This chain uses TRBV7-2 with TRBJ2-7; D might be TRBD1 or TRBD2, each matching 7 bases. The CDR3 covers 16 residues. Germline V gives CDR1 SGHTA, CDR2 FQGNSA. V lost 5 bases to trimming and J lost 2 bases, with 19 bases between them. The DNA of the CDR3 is TGTGCCAGCAGCGGACCAGGGGGGGCAGGGACCTACGAGCAGTACTTC. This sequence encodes CASSGPGGAGTYEQYF.

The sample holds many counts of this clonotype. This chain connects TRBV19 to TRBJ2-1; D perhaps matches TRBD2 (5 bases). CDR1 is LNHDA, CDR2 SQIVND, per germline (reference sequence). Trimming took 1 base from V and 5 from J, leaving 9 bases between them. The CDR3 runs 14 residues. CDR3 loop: CASSIGFGNNEQFF. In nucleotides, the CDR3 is TGTGCCAGTAGTATAGGGTTCGGGAACAATGAGCAGTTCTTC.